This T cell receptor beta chain was documented in a study of shared clonotypes between healthy human individuals. A single count supports this clone. Naive CD8 cells lacked CD45RO, underwent positive selection for CCR7 and left out terminally differentiated effector memory CD45RA+ cells. Produced via immunoSEQ multiplex PCR; TCRdb's table is partial and in-frame only. The sample includes about 580,000 clones, roughly 98% of them seen just once. The TCR originated in a young man in good health. Sequencing used naive CD8+ T cells sorted from blood.

In DNA form, the CDR3 reads TGTGCCAGCAGGAGGACAGGGGTGGCTCAGCCCCAGCATTTT. It encodes CASRRTGVAQPQHF. The chain employs TRBV27 and TRBJ1-5; TRBD1 matches at 9 bases. V gave up 6 bases and J gave up 6 bases; unmatched junction bases: 6. This CDR3 is built from 14 residues. In germline, CDR1 is MNHEY, CDR2 SMNVEV (reference sequence).